The clone carrying this TCR beta chain was found a few times. Produced via immunoSEQ multiplex PCR; TCRdb's table is partial and in-frame only. The data show 96,000 or so clones, with 85% to 95% seen just once and over 8% held by the top ten. The data were taken from a study of control samples from healthy donors and cancer patients. Per germline, CDR1 MRHNA and CDR2 SNTAGT. V dropped 2 bases and J dropped 7 bases, with 9 bases sitting between them. The CDR3 length is 13 residues. Sequenced material: blood. The sequence came from a young man in good health. This chain connects TRBV6-4 to TRBJ2-1; unclear D gene. DNA of the CDR3: TGTGCCAGCAGTGACCATACGACAAATGAGCAGTTCTTC. Its protein is CASSDHTTNEQFF.